These 15 T cell receptor beta chains originate from one sample sequenced in a study of shared clonotypes between healthy human individuals. The table came from immunoSEQ multiplex PCR; TCRdb's copy has only in-frame clones and leaves some out. Here the sample spans roughly 1,800,000 clones, approximately 95% being singletons. Naivety among CD8 cells was defined by CD45RO negativity and positive CCR7 selection, thereby excluding terminally differentiated effector memory CD45RA+ cells. Sequencing was performed on naive CD8+ T cells sorted from blood. The receptors originated from a man aged 18 to 35 in good health.

This chain joins TRBV12-1 and TRBJ2-7; the table's D call, TRBD1, has no DNA check behind it. TRBV12-1 is labeled a pseudogene. CDR3 size: 13 residues. CDR3 residues: CASSFVPDYEQYF. CDR3 nucleotides: TGTGCCAGCAGCTTTGTTCCAGACTACGAGCAGTACTTC.

This clone was observed a single time. This chain uses TRBV7-9 with TRBJ1-3, with D unclear. The V end was cut by 2 bases, the J end by 8 bases, with 19 bases between. The CDR3 covers 16 residues. Germline assignment: CDR1 SEHNR and CDR2 FQNEAQ (reference sequence). The CDR3 is CASSLSMAGGHDTIYF. For the CDR3, the DNA is TGTGCCAGCAGCTTATCCATGGCAGGTGGTCACGACACCATATATTTT.

Details on this clone: A read error may produce the germline difference seen at one junction end. The gene calls are TRBV11-2 and TRBJ1-2; weak D call: TRBD1 (6 bases). The CDR3 extends over 12 amino acids. CDR1 and CDR2 from the germline V gene are SGHAT and FQNNGV. CDR3 bases: TGTGCCAGCAGCTTAAGCGGACCAGGGGAGTCCTTC. Its translation: CASSLSGPGESF.

This CDR3 is CASSPRGQISYTDTQYF. Here the CDR3 DNA reads TGTGCCAGCAGCCCCCGCGGACAGATCAGTTACACAGATACGCAGTATTTT. The chain employs TRBV9 and TRBJ2-3; D is possibly TRBD1 (6 bases). The CDR3 length is 17 residues. Trimming took off 4 bases at V and 2 bases at J, with 20 bases between the two ends. Germline CDR1 is SGDLS and CDR2 is YYNGEE.

This clone was picked up a small number of times. V gene TRBV7-9 combines with J gene TRBJ1-5; D remains ambiguous. Germline-derived CDR1 and CDR2 are SEHNR and FQNEAQ (reference sequence). Trimming removed 3 bases at V and 8 bases at J, with 8 bases between. This CDR3 comprises 12 residues. The CDR3 spells CASSFSGKPQHF. CDR3 DNA sequence: TGTGCCAGCAGCTTCAGCGGGAAGCCCCAGCATTTT.

The chain recombines TRBV15 with TRBJ1-2; no reliable D call. Germline V lookup: CDR1 LNHNV, CDR2 YYDKDF (reference sequence). V dropped 0 bases and J dropped 4 bases, with 6 bases sitting between them. The CDR3 is 13 amino acids. CDR3 nucleotides: TGTGCCACCAGCAGAGAAGGGCCCTATGGCTACACCTTC. Translating it yields CATSREGPYGYTF.

This clone was seen once. CDR3 sequence (DNA): TGCGCCAGCAGTGCCTGGGGGGAAAACACCGGGGAGCTGTTTTTT. Translation gives CASSAWGENTGELFF. This rearrangement joins TRBV10-1 to TRBJ2-2; possibly TRBD2 for D (6 bases). This CDR3 contains 15 residues. Per germline, CDR1 WNHNN and CDR2 SYGVQD (reference sequence). Trimming cost V 4 bases and J 2 bases, with 11 bases left between them.

A few counts support this clone. This same CDR3 is encoded by further DNA sequences in the sample. The CDR3 loop reads CASSYGSEQYF. As DNA, the CDR3 is TGTGCCAGCAGTTACGGATCCGAGCAGTACTTC. This chain links TRBV6-5 with TRBJ2-7; D uncertain. V gave up 2 bases and J gave up 6 bases, with 5 bases separating them. Germline V CDR1 and CDR2: MNHEY, SVGAGI. The length of the CDR3 is 11 residues.

V is TRBV7-6 and J is TRBJ1-2, with unresolved D. V lost 3 bases, J lost 6 bases, and 11 bases lay in between. Germline CDR1 SGHVS, CDR2 FNYEAQ. The CDR3 is made up of 13 amino acids. CDR3 nucleotides: TGTGCCAGCAGCTTGGCGAATTGGGATGGCTACACCTTC. It translates to CASSLANWDGYTF.

This CDR3 is CASSDPWGRRTGEEDSNQPQHF. The CDR3, as DNA: TGTGCCAGCAGTGACCCCTGGGGACGTCGGACAGGGGAGGAAGATAGCAATCAGCCCCAGCATTTT. The chain has TRBV6-4 and TRBJ1-5; 9 bases map to TRBD1. CDR1 and CDR2 (germline): MRHNA, SNTAGT. The V segment lost 2 bases and the J segment 0 bases; nucleotides outside the gene matches: 20. This CDR3 spans 22 amino acids.

J is TRBJ2-4 and V is TRBV7-9; perhaps TRBD2 as D (5 bases). This CDR3 is built from 13 residues. Germline CDR1 is SEHNR and CDR2 is FQNEAQ (reference sequence). Trimming shortened V by 3 bases and J by 8 bases, and 11 bases separated the two germline ends. CDR3 protein: CASSFTVEDIQYF. CDR3 in DNA: TGTGCCAGCAGCTTTACGGTGGAGGACATTCAGTACTTC. Drawing the rest from reference TRBV7-9 and TRBJ2-4, the complete variable domain is DTGVSQNPRHKITKRGQNVTFRCDPISEHNRLYWYRQTLGQGPEFLTYFQNEAQLEKSRLLSDRFSAERPKGSFSTLEIQRTEQGDSAMYLCASSFTVEDIQYFGAGTRLSVL.

The chain is built from TRBV18 and TRBJ2-5; 7 bases match TRBD2. V lost 4 bases and J lost 2; bases outside the gene matches: 7. The CDR3 extends over 15 amino acids. In germline, CDR1 is KGHSH, CDR2 LQKENI. CDR3 sequence (DNA): TGTGCCAGCTCACAACCCGGGACTATACAAGAGACCCAGTACTTC. Protein: CASSQPGTIQETQYF.

The chain links TRBV23-1 to TRBJ2-2; a possible D gene is TRBD2 (6 bases). TRBV23-1 is sorted into the ORF group, with uncertain function. The germline V and J ends were trimmed by 4 bases and 3 bases, with 12 bases remaining between them. The CDR3 has 15 residues. CDR3 residues: CASSLREPDTGELFF. For the CDR3, the DNA is TGCGCCAGCAGTCTCCGGGAGCCCGACACCGGGGAGCTGTTTTTT.

The chain employs TRBV7-2 and TRBJ2-2; TRBD2 aligns across 10 bases. With 8 bases clipped from V and 4 bases from J, the junction kept 7 bases outside the gene matches. The CDR3 is 15 residues long. Germline V gives CDR1 SGHTA, CDR2 FQGNSA. The CDR3 reads CASSSWTSGTGELFF. In nucleotides, the CDR3 is TGTGCCAGCTCCTCTTGGACTAGCGGCACCGGGGAGCTGTTTTTT.

This chain links TRBV5-4 with TRBJ2-7; D is perhaps TRBD2 (5 bases). V was trimmed by 4 bases and J by 0 bases, leaving 8 bases between them. Germline values: CDR1 SGHNT, CDR2 YYREEE (reference sequence). The CDR3 contains 13 residues. The CDR3 is CASSGRDSYEQYF. CDR3 bases: TGTGCCAGCAGCGGCCGGGACTCCTACGAGCAGTACTTC.